These 12 T cell receptor beta chains share one sample of origin, sequenced in a study of blood T cell repertoires in COVID-19. Generated by immunoSEQ multiplex PCR, the TCRdb table keeps only in-frame clones and is missing some. The table lists a few hundred thousand clones, roughly four fifths of them singletons. What was sequenced was PBMCs or T cells enriched from blood (not recorded which). These receptors all come from a man between 45 and 60 years old who had recovered from COVID-19.

The chain employs TRBV5-1 and TRBJ2-5; 12 bases line up with TRBD2. Germline V gene sequence: CDR1 SGHRS, CDR2 YFSETQ. The CDR3 length is 16 residues. Trimming removed 1 base from V and 2 bases from J; junction bases left unmatched: 3. The chain's CDR3 is CASSLPGLAGQETQYF. CDR3 coding DNA: TGCGCCAGCAGCTTGCCCGGACTAGCGGGACAAGAGACCCAGTACTTC.

Concerning this clone: Mismatch with germline at one junction end may stem from a read error. The J gene is TRBJ2-7, the V gene TRBV5-3; the match to TRBD2 covers 9 bases. TRBV5-3 is known as an ORF, though its function is uncertain. The CDR3 spans 13 residues. CDR3 nucleotide sequence: TGCCCCACTCGCGGGGGGCGGGAGGGGCAGCAGTACTTC. Its protein product is CPTRGGREGQQYF.

The chain has TRBV7-2 and TRBJ2-1; 7 positions match TRBD2. Trimming cost V 4 bases and J 2 bases; bases outside gene matches: 11. Germline V gene sequence: CDR1 SGHTA, CDR2 FQGNSA. The CDR3 totals 17 residues. The CDR3 reads CASSSAGGRGTYNEQFF. The CDR3 region has the DNA TGTGCCAGCAGCTCTGCCGGTGGGCGGGGGACCTACAATGAGCAGTTCTTC.

V gene TRBV15 combines with J gene TRBJ1-5, with D possibly TRBD1 on 6 matching bases. The V end was cut by 0 bases, the J end by 4 bases, with 13 bases between. The CDR3 is 16 amino acids. Germline loops: CDR1 LNHNV, CDR2 YYDKDF (reference sequence). The CDR3 bases are TGTGCCACCAGCAGAGATCTAAAGGGGGGGAATCAGCCCCAGCATTTT. Translated: CATSRDLKGGNQPQHF.

As concerns this clone: A much larger clone differs from this one at a single base, so this may be a read error. The chain has TRBV7-9 and TRBJ2-3; TRBD2 aligns across 10 bases. With V trimmed by 5 bases and J by 2 bases, 4 bases remained unmatched. The CDR3 extends over 15 amino acids. Looked up from germline, CDR1 is SEHNR and CDR2 is FQNEAQ (reference sequence). Here the CDR3 DNA reads TGTGCCAGCAGCCCCGGACTAGCGGACACAGATACGCAGTATTTT. Protein product: CASSPGLADTDTQYF.

This chain links TRBV7-2 with TRBJ2-7, with a possible D match to TRBD2 (5 bases). The CDR3 length is 11 residues. Trimming removed 1 base at V and 7 bases at J, with 5 bases between. CDR1 SGHTA and CDR2 FQGNSA come from the germline V gene. The CDR3 nucleotides read TGTGCCAGCAGCTTAGAGCGGGAGCAGTACTTC. Amino acid sequence: CASSLEREQYF. The full variable domain, in which reference TRBV7-2 and TRBJ2-7 provide the parts outside the CDR3, is GAGVSQSPSNKVTEKGKDVELRCDPISGHTALYWYRQSLGQGLEFLIYFQGNSAPDKSGLPSDRFSAERTGGSVSTLTIQRTQQEDSAVYLCASSLEREQYFGPGTRLTVT.

The V call is TRBV4-3, the J call TRBJ2-3; D may be TRBD2 (6 bases). V dropped 0 bases and J dropped 6 bases, with 16 bases sitting between them. The CDR3 totals 16 residues. Per germline, CDR1 LGHNA and CDR2 YSLEER. CDR3 in DNA: TGCGCCAGCAGCCAAGATATGCTTGGCGGGAAGGATACGCAGTATTTT. Its protein product is CASSQDMLGGKDTQYF.

This clone has a handful of counts. This CDR3 is CASGLVPNNYGYTF. Written as DNA, the CDR3 is TGTGCTAGTGGTTTGGTTCCAAATAACTATGGCTACACCTTC. The V gene is TRBV12-5, the J gene TRBJ1-2, with D unclear. Germline lookup yields CDR1 LGHNT and CDR2 FRNRAP. This CDR3 comprises 14 residues. V lost 0 bases, J lost 1 base, and 6 bases lay in between.

This clone is categorized as medium-sized. At one boundary the junction diverges from the germline segment, which might be a read error. V usage is TRBV28 and J usage is TRBJ1-2, with D maybe TRBD1 (6 bases). The CDR3 runs 12 residues. Germline CDR1 MDHEN, CDR2 SYDVKM. The CDR3 DNA is TGTGCCAGCAGTCCACCCAGGGGAGGGTTGGCCTTC. Protein: CASSPPRGGLAF.

In this sample, this clone turned up a few times. This chain uses TRBV3-1 (or the pseudogene TRBV3-2) with TRBJ2-2; 8 bases agree with TRBD2. Germline CDR1 LGHDT, CDR2 YNNKEL (reference sequence). The CDR3 runs 17 residues. Trimming at V came to 2 bases and at J to 0 bases, leaving 5 bases not matched to a gene. CDR3 nucleotides: TGTGCCAGCAGCCAATCCGGGACTAGGGCGAACACCGGGGAGCTGTTTTTT. Encoded protein: CASSQSGTRANTGELFF.

The chain uses TRBV29-1 and TRBJ1-1; D is uncertain. Trimming removed 3 bases at V and 1 base at J, with 9 bases between. In germline, CDR1 is SQVTM, CDR2 ANQGSEA. CDR3 length: 13 amino acids. CDR3 in DNA: TGCAGCGTTGAGAAAAACAGGAACACTGAAGCTTTCTTT. The encoded protein is CSVEKNRNTEAFF.

The chain couples TRBV29-1 to TRBJ1-3; no clear D. From germline, CDR1 is SQVTM and CDR2 ANQGSEA. V lost 7 bases to trimming and J lost 0 bases, with 13 bases between them. The CDR3 is 14 amino acids. DNA of the CDR3: TGCAGCGCCACCGGGAGGAACTCTGGAAACACCATATATTTT. It encodes CSATGRNSGNTIYF.